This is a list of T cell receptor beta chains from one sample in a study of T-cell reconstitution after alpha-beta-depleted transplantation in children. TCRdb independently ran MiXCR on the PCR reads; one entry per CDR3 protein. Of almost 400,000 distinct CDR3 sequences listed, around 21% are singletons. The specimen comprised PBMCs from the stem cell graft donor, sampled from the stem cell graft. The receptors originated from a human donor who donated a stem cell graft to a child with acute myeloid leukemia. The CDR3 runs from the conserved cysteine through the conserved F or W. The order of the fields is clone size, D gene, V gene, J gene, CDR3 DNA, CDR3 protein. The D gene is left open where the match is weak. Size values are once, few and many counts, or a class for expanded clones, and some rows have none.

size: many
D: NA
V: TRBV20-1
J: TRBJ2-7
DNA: TGCAGTGCTACTAGCGAGAGCTCCTACGAGCAGTACTTC
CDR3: CSATSESSYEQYF

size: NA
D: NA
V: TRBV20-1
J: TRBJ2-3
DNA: TGCAGTGCTAGAGATTTAGTAGCAACAGATACGCAGTATTTT
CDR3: CSARDLVATDTQYF

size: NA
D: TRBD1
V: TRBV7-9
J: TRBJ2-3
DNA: TGTGCCAGCAGCCCAACTCAGGGGGTCACAGATACGCAGTATTTT
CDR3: CASSPTQGVTDTQYF

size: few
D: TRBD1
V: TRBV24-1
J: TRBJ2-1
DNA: TGTGCCACCAGTGATCCCACAGGGGTAAATGAGCAGTTCTTC
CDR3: CATSDPTGVNEQFF

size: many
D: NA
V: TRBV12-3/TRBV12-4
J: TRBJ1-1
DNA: TGTGCCAGCAGTTTAAGGAACACTGAAGCTTTCTTT
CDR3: CASSLRNTEAFF

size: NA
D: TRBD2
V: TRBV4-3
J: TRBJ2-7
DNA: TGCGCCAGCAGCCAAGATGCGACTAGCGGGTTCTACGAGCAGTACTTC
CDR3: CASSQDATSGFYEQYF

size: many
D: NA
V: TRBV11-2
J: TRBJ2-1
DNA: TGTGCCAGCAGCGCCGGGCCGAGGAGCTACAATGAGCAGTTCTTC
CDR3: CASSAGPRSYNEQFF

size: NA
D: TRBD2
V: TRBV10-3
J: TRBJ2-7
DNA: TGTGCCAGCCAAATAGCGGGGCCCTCCTACGAGCAGTACTTC
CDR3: CASQIAGPSYEQYF

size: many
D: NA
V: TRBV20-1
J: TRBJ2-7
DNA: TGCAGTGCTAACAGGGCCTACGAGCAGTACTTC
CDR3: CSANRAYEQYF

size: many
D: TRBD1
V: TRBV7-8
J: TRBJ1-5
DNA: TGTGCCAGCAGCTTATTTGACCGGGACAGGGGTCAGCCCCAGCATTTT
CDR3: CASSLFDRDRGQPQHF

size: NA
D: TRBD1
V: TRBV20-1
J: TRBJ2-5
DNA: TGCAGTGCTAACGGACAGGGCGAGGAGACCCAGTACTTC
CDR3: CSANGQGEETQYF

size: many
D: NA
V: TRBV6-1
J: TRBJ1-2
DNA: TGTGCCAGCAGTGAAGTCGGCGTTACCTATGGCTACACCTTC
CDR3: CASSEVGVTYGYTF

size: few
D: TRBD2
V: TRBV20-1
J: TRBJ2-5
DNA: TGCAGTGCTAGATTAGCGGGAGTGTCAGAGACCCAGTACTTC
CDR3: CSARLAGVSETQYF

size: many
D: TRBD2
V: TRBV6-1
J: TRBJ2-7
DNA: TGTGCCAGCAGCGAACTAGCGGCTAACTCCTACGAGCAGTACTTC
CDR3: CASSELAANSYEQYF

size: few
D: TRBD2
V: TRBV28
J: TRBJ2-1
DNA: TGTGCCAGCGCGACCCGACTAGCCCCTACCTACAATGAGCAGTTCTTC
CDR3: CASATRLAPTYNEQFF

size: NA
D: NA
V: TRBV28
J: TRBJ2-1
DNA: TGTGCCAGCAGGAATGGGTACAATGAGCAGTTCTTC
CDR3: CASRNGYNEQFF

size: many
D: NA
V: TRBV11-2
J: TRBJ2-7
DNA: TGTGCCAGCAGCCCCGTTTATGAACTCTACGAGCAGTACTTC
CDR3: CASSPVYELYEQYF

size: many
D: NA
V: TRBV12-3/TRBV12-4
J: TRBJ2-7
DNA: TGTGCCAGCAGTTTAATTGGGTCCTACGAGCAGTACTTC
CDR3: CASSLIGSYEQYF

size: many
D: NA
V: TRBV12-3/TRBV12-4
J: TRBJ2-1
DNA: TGTGCCAGCAGGGGCTTTGGGGTCGAGTTCTTC
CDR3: CASRGFGVEFF

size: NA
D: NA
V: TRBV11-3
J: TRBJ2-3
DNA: TGTGCCAGCAGCACCTACTTAGATACGCAGTATTTT
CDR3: CASSTYLDTQYF

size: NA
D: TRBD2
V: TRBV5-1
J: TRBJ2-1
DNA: TGCGCCAGCAGCTTGAGCGGGAATTTTGGGAATGAGCAGTTCTTC
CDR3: CASSLSGNFGNEQFF

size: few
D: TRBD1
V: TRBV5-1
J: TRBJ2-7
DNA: TGCGCCAGCAGCTTGACAGGGGCCAAATACGAGCAGTACTTC
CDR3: CASSLTGAKYEQYF

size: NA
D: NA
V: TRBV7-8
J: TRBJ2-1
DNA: TGTGCCAGCGGGGTGGGGCAGGGTGGAAATGAGCAGTTCTTC
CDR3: CASGVGQGGNEQFF

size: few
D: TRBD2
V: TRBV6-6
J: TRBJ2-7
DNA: TGTGCCAGCAGCCCCGGACTAGCGGTCGAGCAGTACTTC
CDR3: CASSPGLAVEQYF

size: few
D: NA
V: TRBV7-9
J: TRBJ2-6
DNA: TGTGCCAGCAGCCAAATGGGACGCAAGGCCAACGTCCTGACTTTC
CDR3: CASSQMGRKANVLTF

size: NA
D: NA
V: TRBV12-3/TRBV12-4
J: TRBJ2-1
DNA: TGTGCCAGCAGCCGTCCCTGGGGGTCCTACAATGAGCAGTTCTTC
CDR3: CASSRPWGSYNEQFF

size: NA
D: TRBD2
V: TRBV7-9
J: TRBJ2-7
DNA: TGTGCCAGTGAACCTAGCGGGAGGGCCCACGAGCAGTACTTC
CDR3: CASEPSGRAHEQYF

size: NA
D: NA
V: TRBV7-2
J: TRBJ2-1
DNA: TGTGCCAGCAGCTTAGTGGCCCGGGGGACCTACAATGAGCAGTTCTTC
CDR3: CASSLVARGTYNEQFF

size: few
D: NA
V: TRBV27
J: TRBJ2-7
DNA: TGTGCCAGCAGGCAAGGGGGGAGCATTCCTTCCTACGAGCAGTACTTC
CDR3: CASRQGGSIPSYEQYF

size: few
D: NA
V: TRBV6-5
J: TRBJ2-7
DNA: TGTGCCAGCAGTTATGACCGACAGGTTTCCTACGAGCAGTACTTC
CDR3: CASSYDRQVSYEQYF

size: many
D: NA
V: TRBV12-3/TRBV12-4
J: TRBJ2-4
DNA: TGTGCCAGCAGATCCGAGGCGCTAGCCAAAAACATTCAGTACTTC
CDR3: CASRSEALAKNIQYF

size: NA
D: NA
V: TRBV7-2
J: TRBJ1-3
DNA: TGTGCCAGCAGCCTAACTTGGGCGGGAGACACCATATATTTT
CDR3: CASSLTWAGDTIYF

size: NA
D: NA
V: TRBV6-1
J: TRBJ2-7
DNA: TGTGCCAGCAAACCACCGGGACATCACGAGCAGTACTTC
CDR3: CASKPPGHHEQYF

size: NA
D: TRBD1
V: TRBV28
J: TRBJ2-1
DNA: TGTGCCAGCAGACCAGTTAGACGTACAGGGGGCGCCTACAATGAGCAGTTCTTC
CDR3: CASRPVRRTGGAYNEQFF

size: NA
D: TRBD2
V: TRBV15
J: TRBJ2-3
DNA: TGTGCCACCAGCAGAGAACTAGCGGGAGTAGATACGCAGTATTTT
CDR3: CATSRELAGVDTQYF

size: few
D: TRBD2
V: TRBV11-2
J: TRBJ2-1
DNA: TGTGCCAGCAGCCAGAGGGCTAGCGGGAGAGGAGGTGGCGATGAGCAGTTCTTC
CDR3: CASSQRASGRGGGDEQFF

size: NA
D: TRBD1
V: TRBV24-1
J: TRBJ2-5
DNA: TGTGCCACCCAAGGACAGGGGAGAGTAGGAGCTCCCGAGGCCCAGTACTTC
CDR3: CATQGQGRVGAPEAQYF

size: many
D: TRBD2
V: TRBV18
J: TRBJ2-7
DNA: TGTGCCAGCAGCCCAAGCGGGACCTACGAGCAGTACTTC
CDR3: CASSPSGTYEQYF

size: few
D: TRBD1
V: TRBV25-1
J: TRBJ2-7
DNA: TGTGCCAGCAGTGATCCCGGACAGGGCGGTGAGCAGTACTTC
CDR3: CASSDPGQGGEQYF

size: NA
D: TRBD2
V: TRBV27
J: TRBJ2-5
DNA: TGTGCCAGCAGCAGACTAGCGGGAAAAGAGACCCAGTACTTC
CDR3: CASSRLAGKETQYF

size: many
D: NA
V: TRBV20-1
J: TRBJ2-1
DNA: TGCAGTGCTAGCCGGAGCGGAATCGAAAACAATGAGCAGTTCTTC
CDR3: CSASRSGIENNEQFF

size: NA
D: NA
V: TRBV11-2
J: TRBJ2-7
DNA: TGTGCCAGCAGCTTAGATAGGCTGGTCTCCTACGAGCAGTACTTC
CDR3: CASSLDRLVSYEQYF